This TCR beta chain comes out of a study of T-cell memory formation after mild COVID-19. CDR1 and CDR2 (germline): MGHDK, SYGVNS. This CDR3 spans 13 amino acids. V shed 1 base, J shed 9 bases, and the junction held 4 bases outside the gene matches. The table lists this clonotype with a few counts. The authors produced TCR alpha and TCR beta cDNA libraries with sample barcodes and UMIs by 5'RACE using constant-segment primers. A single record per CDR3 protein comes from TCRdb applying MiXCR to the 5' RACE reads. The sample lists tens of thousands of distinct CDR3 sequences, 25% to 35% seen once, with roughly 43% in the top ten.

This chain connects TRBV25-1 to TRBJ2-3; the match to TRBD1 covers 7 bases. What was sequenced was PBMCs or a T cell subset sorted from them (not recorded which). This TCR was recovered from a man between 18 and 29 years old who had mild COVID-19 (a few samples of this study predate the infection). Cell type and time point are not known. The CDR3 coding sequence is TGTGCCAGCAGTGAATCATCGACAGGGACGCAGTATTTT. Its translation is CASSESSTGTQYF.